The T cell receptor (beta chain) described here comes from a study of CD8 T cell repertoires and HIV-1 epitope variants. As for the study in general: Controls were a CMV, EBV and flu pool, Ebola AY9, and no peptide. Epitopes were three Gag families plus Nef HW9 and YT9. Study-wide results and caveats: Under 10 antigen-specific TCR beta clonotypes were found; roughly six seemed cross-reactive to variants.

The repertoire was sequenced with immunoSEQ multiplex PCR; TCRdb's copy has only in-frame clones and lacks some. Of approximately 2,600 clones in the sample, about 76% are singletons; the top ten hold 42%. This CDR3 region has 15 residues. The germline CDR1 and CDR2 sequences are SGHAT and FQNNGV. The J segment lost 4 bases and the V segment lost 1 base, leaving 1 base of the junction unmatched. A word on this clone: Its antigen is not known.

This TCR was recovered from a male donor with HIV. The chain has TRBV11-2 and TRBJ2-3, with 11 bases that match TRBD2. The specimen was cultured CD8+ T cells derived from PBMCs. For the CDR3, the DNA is TGTGCCAGCAGCTTAGGTAGCGGGGGGGCAGATACGCAGTATTTT. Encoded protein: CASSLGSGGADTQYF. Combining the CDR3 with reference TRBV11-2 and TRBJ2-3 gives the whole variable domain EAGVAQSPRYKIIEKRQSVAFWCNPISGHATLYWYQQILGQGPKLLIQFQNNGVVDDSQLPKDRFSAERLKGVDSTLKIQPAKLEDSAVYLCASSLGSGGADTQYFGPGTRLTVL.